This paragraph covers one T cell receptor (beta chain) sequence. This record belongs to a study of cytomegalovirus exposure and HLA in healthy donors. The PCR had 60 Vbeta and 13 Jbeta primers. TCRdb's copy holds only in-frame clones and misses some; the assay was immunoSEQ multiplex PCR. The table lists about 100,000 clones, around 75% of them singletons. Germline V gene data show CDR1 as WSHSY and CDR2 as SAAADI. The CDR3 totals 17 residues. With 3 bases clipped from V and 3 bases from J, the junction kept 11 bases outside the gene matches. This clonotype was sampled from a man over 45 in good health and CMV-seronegative. Sample: PBMCs. The rearrangement uses TRBV10-2 and TRBJ2-7; 10 nucleotides agree with TRBD2. This CDR3 is CASSDLLAGETFYEQYF. DNA of the CDR3: TGCGCCAGCAGTGACCTGCTAGCGGGGGAGACTTTCTACGAGCAGTACTTC.